The 30 T cell receptor beta chains below come from one sample, sequenced in a study of tumor and adjacent non-tumor tissue in lung cancer (dated by TCRdb to the late 2010s). Libraries were made using multiplex PCR. Sequencing relied on an Illumina HiSeq 2500. Following protocols modified from ARM-PCR, the researchers constructed TCRbeta libraries through three rounds of nested PCR with primers (Table S4). TCRdb reprocessing: public reads trimmed at Q25 with fastp, clones called with MiXCR, in-frame beta chains kept. Records with the same CDR3 protein are collapsed into one entry carrying the most frequent genes and DNA. This sample is represented by 70,000 to 80,000 distinct CDR3 sequences; roughly two thirds of them were singletons. Together, the top ten hold 8% to 10% of the sample. RNA was extracted from bulk unsorted tissue and checked for quality with a NanoDrop ND-1000 and an Agilent 2100. The sequencing input was lung tumor tissue. The receptors originated from a woman aged 40 to 49 with non-small cell lung cancer.

Of note for this clonotype: This may be a read error, as it is one base from a much larger clone. The chain recombines TRBV6-4 with TRBJ2-3; TRBD2 agrees at 12 bases. CDR1 MRHNA and CDR2 SNTAGT come from the germline V gene. The CDR3 consists of 15 residues. J gave up 5 bases and V 7 bases, and 7 bases lay outside the gene matches. CDR3 sequence: CASNATSGGLDTQYF. The CDR3 DNA sequence: TGTGCCAGCAACGCGACTAGCGGGGGTTTAGATACGCAGTATTTT.

On this clonotype itself: The junction and the germline gene differ at one end; a read error may be behind it. V gene TRBV6-5 combines with J gene TRBJ2-1; a possible D gene is TRBD1 (6 bases). This CDR3 has 16 residues. Germline V gene lookup returns CDR1 MNHEY and CDR2 SVGAGI. CDR3 nucleotide sequence: TGTGTCAGCAGTTACGATTGGGGGCAGGGAAACAATGAGCAGTTCTTC. This translates into CVSSYDWGQGNNEQFF.

The chain combines TRBV5-4 with TRBJ2-2; weak D call: TRBD2 (5 bases). The CDR3 is made up of 14 amino acids. Trimming cost V 3 bases and J 14 bases, with 20 bases left between them. Germline values: CDR1 SGHNT, CDR2 YYREEE (reference sequence). The CDR3 DNA follows: TGTGCCAGCAGCTGGGAATACGGCACCGGGAAACTGTTTTTT. Translating gives CASSWEYGTGKLFF.

This clonotype was counted between two and nine times. Given a much more abundant clone one base away, this may be a read error. The chain carries TRBV4-1 and TRBJ2-7, with unresolved D. The CDR3 runs to 16 residues. The V gene's germline CDR1 is MGHRA and CDR2 YSYEKL. The CDR3 bases are TGCGCCGGCAGCCCCTACCCCCCGCACAACTCCTACGAGCAGTACTTC. Amino acids: CAGSPYPPHNSYEQYF.

For this clonotype: Germline is not matched at one junction end, which may reflect a read error. This chain joins TRBV5-6 and TRBJ2-7; D gene unclear. Per the germline V gene, CDR1 is SGHDT and CDR2 is YYEEEE. The CDR3 runs to 14 residues. CDR3 amino acids: CGSSYGQSSYEQYF. CDR3 nucleotide sequence: TGTGGCAGCAGCTATGGGCAAAGCTCCTACGAGCAGTACTTC.

This clonotype was counted many times. V usage is TRBV5-5 and J usage is TRBJ2-4; 9 bases map to TRBD1. Per the germline V gene, CDR1 is SGHKS and CDR2 is YYEKEE (reference sequence). V lost 4 bases to trimming and J lost 2 bases; unmatched junction nucleotides: 10. The length of the CDR3 is 17 residues. CDR3 coding DNA: TGTGCCAGCAGCCTACAGGGGGCAGAAGGGACCAAAAACATTCAGTACTTC. The encoded protein is CASSLQGAEGTKNIQYF.

This clonotype was counted a single time. Given a much more abundant clone one base away, this may be a read error. J is TRBJ1-5 and V is TRBV28; the D gene is possibly TRBD1 (5 bases). V lost 2 bases, J lost 7 bases, and 12 bases lay in between. Germline-derived CDR1 and CDR2 are MDHEN and SYDVKM. The CDR3 is made up of 14 amino acids. In nucleotides, the CDR3 is TGTGCCAGCAGTTTACAGGGCAGTCGGCAGCCCCAGCATTTT. Its protein product is CASSLQGSRQPQHF. Drawing the rest from reference TRBV28 and TRBJ1-5, the complete variable domain is DVKVTQSSRYLVKRTGEKVFLECVQDMDHENMFWYRQDPGLGLRLIYFSYDVKMKEKGDIPEGYSVSREKKERFSLILESASTNQTSMYLCASSLQGSRQPQHFGDGTRLSIL.

A note on this clonotype: The junction departs from germline at one end; a sequencing error may be responsible. This chain joins TRBV6-2 or TRBV6-3 and TRBJ2-7, with unresolved D. Looked up from germline, CDR1 is MNHEY and CDR2 is SVGEGT. This CDR3 has 15 amino acids. The CDR3 spells CASLSAAVRSYGQYF. In DNA, the CDR3 is TGTGCCAGCCTGTCGGCGGCGGTGCGAAGCTACGGGCAGTACTTC.

On this clonotype: Mismatch with germline at one junction end may stem from a read error. This sequence joins TRBV28 and TRBJ2-2; maybe TRBD2 (7 bases). The CDR3 consists of 13 residues. The germline V gene has CDR1 MDHEN and CDR2 SYDVKM. The CDR3 sequence is CASRRTVSGELFF. The CDR3 nucleotides read TGTGCCAGCAGACGGACAGTCAGCGGGGAGCTGTTTTTC.

The J gene is TRBJ2-2, the V gene TRBV13; D ambiguous. CDR1 PRHDT and CDR2 FYEKMQ come from the germline V gene (reference sequence). The V and J ends lost 3 bases and 7 bases respectively, with 15 bases between them. CDR3 length equals 15 residues. CDR3 nucleotide sequence: TGTGCCAGCAGCTTGGACCGATGGGTTGGCGGGGAGCTGTTTTTT. As protein: CASSLDRWVGGELFF.

A word on this clonotype: One junction end disagrees with the germline gene, perhaps due to a read error. The genes are TRBV11-2 and TRBJ2-1; D possibly matches TRBD1 or TRBD2 (6 bases each). Germline-derived CDR1 and CDR2 are SGHAT and FQNNGV. CDR3 length: 15 amino acids. In DNA form, the CDR3 reads TGTACCAGCAACTTAGATCCCAGAGGGGGGATTGAGCAGTTCTTC. Amino acid sequence: CTSNLDPRGGIEQFF.

Concerning this clonotype: One end of the junction is discordant with germline, which a read error may explain. The chain employs TRBV12-3 or TRBV12-4 and TRBJ1-4, with a weak D call TRBD1 (6 bases). The CDR3 runs 13 residues. The DNA for the CDR3 is TGTACCAGCAGGACAGAAGAAAGTGAAAAACTGTTTTTT. Translating it yields CTSRTEESEKLFF.

The chain combines TRBV11-2 with TRBJ2-7, with D possibly TRBD2 on 5 matching bases. The germline gives CDR1 SGHAT, CDR2 FQNNGV. With 6 bases removed from V and 4 bases from J, the gap between germline ends came to 19 bases. The CDR3 runs 15 residues. The CDR3 DNA sequence: TGTGCCAGCAGTCCTTTGTGGGGAGCCAATTACGAGCAGTACTTC. It encodes CASSPLWGANYEQYF.

The V and J genes are TRBV20-1 and TRBJ2-5; 15 positions match TRBD2. CDR1 and CDR2 from the germline V gene are DFQATT and SNEGSKA (reference sequence). V dropped 6 bases and J dropped 2; count of bases not matched to a gene: 13. The CDR3 has 18 residues. For the CDR3, the DNA is TGCAGTGCATCCGGGACTAGCGGGGGGATTCTCTATCAAGAGACCCAGTACTTC. Protein sequence: CSASGTSGGILYQETQYF.

The CDR3 DNA is TGTGCCAGCAGTGGAGGGACAATATCTCAGCCCCAGTATTTT. Translation: CASSGGTISQPQYF. This chain uses TRBV6-1 with TRBJ1-5; tentative D call: TRBD1 (6 bases). The better agreement between TRBJ2-3 and the DNA end casts doubt on the J call. Germline V gives CDR1 MNHNS, CDR2 SASEGT. CDR3 size: 14 residues.

This clonotype was observed at least ten times. This rearrangement joins TRBV6-5 to TRBJ1-3; 7 bases agree with TRBD1. CDR1 and CDR2 (germline): MNHEY, SVGAGI. This CDR3 is built from 17 residues. V gave up 2 bases and J gave up 1 base; unmatched junction bases: 8. The CDR3 sequence is CASSYGGQFTSGNTIYF. The CDR3 DNA is TGTGCCAGCAGTTACGGGGGACAGTTCACTTCTGGAAACACCATATATTTT.

This clonotype was seen a single time. The CDR3 end shows no conserved phenylalanine or tryptophan, and so a read error is likely. The rearrangement uses TRBV11-2 and TRBJ2-1, with 11 nucleotides matching TRBD2. Germline CDR1 SGHAT, CDR2 FQNNGV. CDR3 size: 18 residues. The CDR3 nucleotides read TGTGCCAGTAGCTCGCGCATTGTAACTAGCGGGGGACTAAGGGAGCAGTTCTCC. It yields the protein CASSSRIVTSGGLREQFS.

The J gene is TRBJ2-5, the V gene TRBV11-2; 8 bases are a match to TRBD2. This CDR3 comprises 17 residues. V dropped 5 bases and J dropped 1; count of bases not matched to a gene: 12. Germline assignment: CDR1 SGHAT and CDR2 FQNNGV. CDR3 coding DNA: TGTGCCAGCAGCCTAAACTTAACGGGGGGGCCCCAAGAGACCCAGTACTTC. It specifies CASSLNLTGGPQETQYF.

In regard to this clonotype: One junction end does not reproduce the germline sequence, and a read error may be involved. DNA of the CDR3: TGCAGTGCTGACGGACTAGCGGTGCTTGACAATGAGCAGTCCTTC. It translates to CSADGLAVLDNEQSF. J is TRBJ2-1 and V is TRBV20-1; 10 bases line up with TRBD2. The V gene's germline CDR1 is DFQATT and CDR2 SNEGSKA (reference sequence). This CDR3 region has 15 residues.

V usage is TRBV6-5 and J usage is TRBJ2-5; 10 positions match TRBD2. Germline CDR1 reads MNHEY; CDR2 reads SVGAGI. V shed 5 bases and J 5 bases; nucleotides not matched to a gene: 2. This CDR3 contains 13 residues. The CDR3 reads CASSGTSVETQYF. The CDR3 DNA reads TGTGCCAGCAGTGGGACTAGCGTTGAGACCCAGTACTTC.

A single count supports this clonotype. This CDR3 is missing its conserved last phenylalanine or tryptophan, likely due to a read error. This chain links TRBV11-1 with TRBJ2-1; D uncertain. Trimming cost V 2 bases and J 4 bases, with 12 bases left between them. This CDR3 contains 15 residues. Germline V gene lookup returns CDR1 SGHAT and CDR2 FQDESV (reference sequence). The chain's CDR3 is CASSLRVVDYNEQFS. The CDR3 DNA reads TGTGCCAGCAGCTTACGGGTGGTAGATTACAATGAGCAGTTCTCA.

The CDR3, as DNA: TGTGCCAGCAGTCCCGACAGGGCAGTGGGCAATGAGCAGTTCTTC. It codes for CASSPDRAVGNEQFF. This rearrangement joins TRBV6-4 to TRBJ2-1, with TRBD1 matching 7 bases. In germline, CDR1 is MRHNA, CDR2 SNTAGT. Trimming cost V 5 bases and J 6 bases; bases outside gene matches: 10. This CDR3 contains 15 residues.

Notes on this clonotype: A read error may produce the germline difference seen at one junction end. The gene calls are TRBV11-2 and TRBJ2-7, with D unclear. The CDR3 is 15 residues long. CDR1 is SGHAT, CDR2 FQNNGV, per germline. The CDR3 region is CAGSLDPQSSYEPYF. As DNA, the CDR3 is TGTGCCGGCAGCTTAGATCCCCAGAGCTCCTACGAGCCGTACTTC.

Worth noting for this clonotype: Germline is not matched at one junction end, which may reflect a read error. V usage is TRBV5-6 and J usage is TRBJ2-7; TRBD2 aligns across 8 bases. The V gene's germline CDR1 is SGHDT and CDR2 YYEEEE. The CDR3 extends over 15 amino acids. CDR3 sequence: CARSFGGTSVHEQYF. CDR3 sequence (DNA): TGTGCCAGGAGCTTCGGAGGGACTAGTGTACACGAGCAGTATTTC.

Details on this clonotype: The conserved closing phenylalanine or tryptophan is absent in this CDR3, likely reflecting a read error. The rearrangement links TRBV11-2 to TRBJ2-7; 11 nucleotides agree with TRBD2. Germline CDR1 SGHAT, CDR2 FQNNGV. This CDR3 contains 15 residues. The CDR3 region is CDSNLAASGGYEQYL. CDR3 in DNA: TGTGACAGCAACCTGGCTGCTAGCGGGGGGTACGAGCAGTACTTG.

A remark on this clonotype: This CDR3 fails to terminate in the conserved phenylalanine or tryptophan, so it likely reflects a read error. The rearrangement joins TRBV6-5 to TRBJ1-2; D is uncertain. Germline V gene data show CDR1 as MNHEY and CDR2 as SVGAGI. CDR3 size: 15 residues. This chain's CDR3 is CVSGSVSTSNYGYTL. The CDR3, as DNA: TGTGTCAGCGGTTCTGTATCTACATCTAACTATGGCTACACCTTA.

This clonotype has only a few counts. This chain joins TRBV18 and TRBJ1-1; TRBD1 is a possible D gene (5 bases). Trimming removed 6 bases from V and 7 bases from J, with 15 bases in between. The CDR3 totals 13 residues. The germline V gene encodes CDR1 KGHSH and CDR2 LQKENI. As DNA, the CDR3 is TGTGCCAGCTCTAGTCGGGGGGAAGGTGAAGCTTTCTTT. The encoded protein is CASSSRGEGEAFF.

This clonotype was seen once. The missing conserved phenylalanine or tryptophan at the end of this CDR3 makes a read error likely. The chain has TRBV29-1 and TRBJ2-2, with D perhaps matching TRBD2 (7 bases). From germline, CDR1 is SQVTM and CDR2 ANQGSEA. The germline V and J ends were trimmed by 8 bases and 3 bases, with 16 bases remaining between them. The CDR3 loop spans 14 amino acids. The CDR3 spells CSRTAGRYTGELFS. The CDR3 DNA is TGCAGCAGGACAGCCGGGAGGTACACCGGGGAGCTGTTTTCT.

Regarding this clonotype: Relative to the germline gene, one junction end is altered; a read error may explain this. The chain joins TRBV11-2 to TRBJ1-5; D gene uncertain. The CDR3 extends over 13 amino acids. CDR1 and CDR2 from the germline V gene are SGHAT and FQNNGV. The CDR3 here is CASGLEPLKPQHF. CDR3 bases: TGTGCCAGCGGCTTAGAGCCCCTGAAGCCCCAACATTTT.

As for this clonotype: One junction end does not reproduce the germline sequence, and a read error may be involved. This chain joins TRBV7-9 and TRBJ2-3; 8 bases align to TRBD2. Germline V gene data show CDR1 as SEHNR and CDR2 as FQNEAQ (reference sequence). This CDR3 is built from 16 residues. This CDR3 reads CAISSPGGGKLDMQYF. CDR3 nucleotides: TGTGCCATCAGCTCCCCTGGCGGGGGGAAGTTGGATATGCAGTATTTT.